These 27 T cell receptor beta chains were sequenced from one sample in a study of regulatory T cells in long-lasting Graves disease. Time point noted: newly diagnosed GD, antithyroid drugs for less than 3 months. RNA extracted from PBMCs served as the sequencing template. CDR3-region Arm-PCR and iRepertoire HTBI primers produced the TCR beta libraries. In TCRdb, the multiplex PCR reads were re-called with MiXCR into one record per CDR3 protein. The table lists approximately 540,000 distinct CDR3 sequences, 12% of them singletons, with roughly 9.3% in the top ten. Another study also made use of these data, one on T cells in Graves' hyperthyroidism and ophthalmopathy.

The material sequenced was peripheral blood mononuclear cells (PBMCs), taken at new diagnosis, from a patient treated with antithyroid drugs. These receptors were taken from a woman under 40 with Graves disease.

This clonotype was found a few times. V usage is TRBV29-1 and J usage is TRBJ2-3; D might be TRBD1 (6 bases). The CDR3 covers 14 residues. Germline lookup yields CDR1 SQVTM and CDR2 ANQGSEA. The V gene lost 7 bases and the J gene lost 1 base, with 15 bases spanning the gap. CDR3 amino acids: CSAAQGFGTDTQYF. CDR3 coding DNA: TGCAGCGCCGCACAGGGATTTGGCACAGATACGCAGTATTTT.

The chain has TRBV5-4 and TRBJ1-1; D ambiguous. The CDR3 contains 14 residues. The germline gives CDR1 SGHNT, CDR2 YYREEE (reference sequence). Trimming shortened V by 2 bases and J by 5 bases, and 13 bases separated the two germline ends. The CDR3 loop reads CASSFWGTGTEAFF. The CDR3 DNA follows: TGTGCCAGCAGCTTTTGGGGAACGGGGACTGAAGCTTTCTTT.

A few counts support this clonotype. The genes are TRBV5-6 and TRBJ2-7, with 8 bases identical to TRBD1. There are 16 residues in the CDR3. Trimming removed 0 bases from V and 3 bases from J; junction bases left unmatched: 8. The germline CDR1 and CDR2 sequences are SGHDT and YYEEEE. The CDR3 loop is CASSLGQGLEVYEQYF. In DNA, the CDR3 is TGTGCCAGCAGCTTGGGACAGGGGCTGGAAGTCTACGAGCAGTACTTC.

Ten or more counts support this clonotype. V usage is TRBV19 and J usage is TRBJ1-1, with no clear D. This CDR3 is 14 amino acids long. Germline lookup yields CDR1 LNHDA and CDR2 SQIVND (reference sequence). The germline V and J ends were trimmed by 7 bases and 4 bases, with 16 bases remaining between them. The CDR3 DNA is TGTGCCAGTACCATCTACGGTCGGGGCACTGAAGCTTTCTTT. Protein sequence: CASTIYGRGTEAFF.

V and J are TRBV5-1 and TRBJ2-7; weak D call: TRBD2 (6 bases). V lost 4 bases and J 2 bases, leaving 13 bases between the germline ends. Germline V gene sequence: CDR1 SGHRS, CDR2 YFSETQ. This CDR3 comprises 14 residues. In DNA, the CDR3 is TGCGCCAGCAGCCCCTTGGGGGGTACCTACGAGCAGTACTTC. Protein product: CASSPLGGTYEQYF.

This clonotype was detected ten times or more. The genes are TRBV29-1 and TRBJ2-2; 7 nucleotides match TRBD2. This CDR3 region has 14 residues. CDR1 is SQVTM, CDR2 ANQGSEA, per germline. Trimming removed 1 base from V and 2 bases from J; junction bases left unmatched: 1. CDR3: CSVEASGNTGELFF. As DNA, the CDR3 is TGCAGCGTTGAAGCTAGCGGAAACACCGGGGAGCTGTTTTTT.

A remark on this clonotype: Possible read error: a much larger clone is one base away. The chain carries TRBV7-3 and TRBJ1-5, with TRBD1 matching over 8 bases. Germline V gene sequence: CDR1 SGHTA, CDR2 FQGTGA. V shed 5 bases, J shed 9 bases, and the junction held 15 bases outside the gene matches. CDR3 size: 16 residues. CDR3 DNA: TGTGCCAGCAGCCCCGGGACAGGACTACAGAGAGGGCCCCAGCATTTT. Its protein is CASSPGTGLQRGPQHF.

This clonotype has more than one count but fewer than ten. V and J are TRBV5-5 and TRBJ1-5, with a weak D call TRBD1 (6 bases). This CDR3 is built from 17 residues. Germline-derived CDR1 and CDR2 are SGHKS and YYEKEE (reference sequence). Trimming left V 2 bases short and J 0 bases short, with 15 bases between. The CDR3 here is CASSLNRALNSNQPQHF. The CDR3, as DNA: TGTGCCAGCAGCTTAAACAGGGCCCTTAATAGCAATCAGCCCCAGCATTTT.

This clonotype was counted ten times or more. The chain couples TRBV7-9 to TRBJ2-7, with TRBD2 matching 7 bases. The junction had 10 bases not matched to a gene; V was cut back by 2 bases and J by 12 bases. The CDR3 length is 13 residues. Germline V gene lookup returns CDR1 SEHNR and CDR2 FQNEAQ (reference sequence). The CDR3 DNA sequence: TGTGCCAGCAGCTTACCCCTAGCGGAAAGATGGTACTTC. Amino acid sequence: CASSLPLAERWYF.

This clonotype was detected only a few times. The rearrangement uses TRBV11-3 and TRBJ1-1; no definite D call. In germline, CDR1 is SGHNT, CDR2 YENEEA. CDR3 length: 13 residues. Trimming stripped 1 base from V and 8 bases from J, with 11 bases between. The CDR3 here is CASSLATQREAFF. CDR3 coding DNA: TGTGCCAGCAGCTTAGCCACCCAGAGGGAAGCTTTCTTT.

This clonotype was seen at least ten times. The gene calls are TRBV5-8 and TRBJ2-3; 12 bases are shared with TRBD1. After removal of 5 bases from V and 3 bases from J, the junction contained 7 bases not matched to a gene. The CDR3 is made up of 16 amino acids. Germline CDR1 reads SGHTS; CDR2 reads YDEGEE. The CDR3 coding sequence is TGTGCCAGCAGTTCGGGACAGGGGGCTACTACAGATACGCAGTATTTT. It codes for CASSSGQGATTDTQYF. Full variable domain (outside the CDR3, taken from reference TRBV5-8 and TRBJ2-3): EAGVTQSPTHLIKTRGQQATLRCSPISGHTSVYWYQQALGLGLQFLLWYDEGEERNRGNFPPRFSGRQFPNYSSELNVNALELEDSALYLCASSSGQGATTDTQYFGPGTRLTVL.

This clonotype has at least ten counts. The chain has TRBV15 and TRBJ2-3; 12 bases fit TRBD2. Per germline, CDR1 LNHNV and CDR2 YYDKDF (reference sequence). The CDR3 sequence is 16 residues long. The V segment lost 8 bases and the J segment 2 bases; nucleotides outside the gene matches: 8. DNA for the CDR3: TGTGCCACCTGCTCGGGACTAGCGGGCCCCACAGATACGCAGTATTTT. Translating it yields CATCSGLAGPTDTQYF.

This clonotype was picked up many times. The V and J genes are TRBV2 and TRBJ2-3; 12 bases match TRBD1. The CDR3 runs 15 residues. Trimming removed 7 bases from V and 4 bases from J; junction bases left unmatched: 6. The germline V gene encodes CDR1 SNHLY and CDR2 FYNNEI. In DNA form, the CDR3 reads TGTGCCAGCACTCGGGACAGGGGGCGCGCAGATACGCAGTATTTT. Its translation is CASTRDRGRADTQYF. Complete variable domain (other parts from reference TRBV2 and TRBJ2-3): EPEVTQTPSHQVTQMGQEVILRCVPISNHLYFYWYRQILGQKVEFLVSFYNNEISEKSEIFDDQFSVERPDGSNFTLKIRSTKLEDSAMYFCASTRDRGRADTQYFGPGTRLTVL.

Comments on this clonotype: Compared with germline, one end of the junction differs, possibly owing to a read error. The chain has TRBV30 and TRBJ2-2, with TRBD2 identical over 10 bases. Looked up from germline, CDR1 is GTSNPN and CDR2 is SVGIG (reference sequence). CDR3 length: 16 residues. In DNA, the CDR3 is TGTGCCTGGAGTGCGCTAGCGGGGGCGAACACCGGGGAGCTTTTTTTT. Translating it yields CAWSALAGANTGELFF.

Comments on this clonotype: One base away lies a much larger clone, so this may be a sequencing read error. The chain employs TRBV19 and TRBJ2-7; D gene unclear. Trimming removed 8 bases from V and 7 bases from J, with 30 bases in between. There are 17 residues in the CDR3. CDR1 is LNHDA and CDR2 is SQIVND in the germline V gene (reference sequence). This CDR3 reads CASPLTLDPSSYNEQYF. The DNA of the CDR3 is TGTGCCAGTCCCCTTACCCTTGACCCGAGCTCCTACAATGAGCAGTACTTC.

This clonotype was observed many times. This sequence joins TRBV28 and TRBJ2-2; 8 positions agree with TRBD1. Trimming cost V 6 bases and J 5 bases; bases outside gene matches: 11. CDR3 length: 16 residues. CDR1 is MDHEN and CDR2 is SYDVKM in the germline V gene. The DNA for the CDR3 is TGTGCCAGCAGCTCAACAGGGGGAAATAGAACCGGGGAGCTGTTTTTT. It specifies CASSSTGGNRTGELFF.

This clonotype has more than one count but fewer than ten. V is TRBV4-3 and J is TRBJ1-1, with 9 bases lining up with TRBD1. Germline CDR1 and CDR2: LGHNA and YSLEER. The CDR3 totals 16 residues. After removal of 3 bases from V and 5 bases from J, the junction contained 10 bases not matched to a gene. The CDR3 region has the DNA TGCGCCAGCAGCCACCTTACCGGGACAGGGAGGACTGAAGCTTTCTTT. Residues: CASSHLTGTGRTEAFF.

This clonotype appeared many times. CDR3 amino acids: CSARDYRGILQETQYF. The CDR3 DNA sequence: TGCAGTGCTAGAGATTATAGAGGGATCCTCCAGGAGACCCAGTACTTC. The chain has TRBV20-1 and TRBJ2-5, with D maybe TRBD2 (5 bases). CDR3 size: 16 residues. CDR1 and CDR2 from the germline V gene are DFQATT and SNEGSKA (reference sequence). V was cut by 0 bases and J by 5 bases, with 19 bases left in between.

The chain combines TRBV6-2 or TRBV6-3 with TRBJ2-7, with TRBD1 matching over 9 bases. The CDR3 length is 12 residues. Germline assignment: CDR1 MNHEY and CDR2 SVGEGT. J gave up 6 bases and V 8 bases, and 5 bases lay outside the gene matches. CDR3 nucleotide sequence: TGTGCCAGCGGTACAGGGGGCGGCGAGCAGTACTTC. Encoded protein: CASGTGGGEQYF.

This clonotype was counted at least ten times. V gene TRBV6-5 combines with J gene TRBJ2-6, with D possibly matching TRBD2 (5 bases). From germline, CDR1 is MNHEY and CDR2 SVGAGI. Trimming left V 4 bases short and J 3 bases short, with 10 bases between. The CDR3 has 15 amino acids. This chain's CDR3 is CASSSGLRGANVLTF. CDR3 nucleotides: TGTGCCAGCAGTTCAGGACTTCGTGGGGCCAACGTCCTGACTTTC.

This clonotype was recorded at least ten times. The J gene is TRBJ2-7, the V gene TRBV12-3 or TRBV12-4; TRBD2 matches at 13 bases. Unmatched junction bases numbered 5, after V lost 4 bases and J lost 5 bases. CDR3 size: 15 residues. The CDR3 region is CASSSRGLAGDEQYF. For the CDR3, the DNA is TGTGCCAGCAGTTCACGTGGACTAGCGGGAGACGAGCAGTACTTC.

This clonotype showed up just a few times. The chain links TRBV7-7 to TRBJ2-5; 9 bases line up with TRBD1. V lost 4 bases and J lost 4; bases outside the gene matches: 7. Germline CDR1 reads SSHAT; CDR2 reads FNYEAQ (reference sequence). The CDR3 has 15 residues. The CDR3 DNA reads TGTGCCAGCAGCTCAAAGGGGACAGGGATAGAGACCCAGTACTTC. It translates to CASSSKGTGIETQYF. Complete variable domain (other parts from reference TRBV7-7 and TRBJ2-5): GAGVSQSPRYKVTKRGQDVTLRCDPISSHATLYWYQQALGQGPEFLTYFNYEAQPDKSGLPSDRFSAERPEGSISTLTIQRTEQRDSAMYRCASSSKGTGIETQYFGPGTRLLVL.

This clonotype was detected a few times. The V and J genes are TRBV11-1 and TRBJ2-1; tentatively, D is TRBD2 (6 bases). CDR3 size: 16 residues. V was pared by 1 base and J by 6 bases, with 16 bases between. Germline CDR1 is SGHAT and CDR2 is FQDESV (reference sequence). In DNA, the CDR3 is TGTGCCAGCAGCTTAGGTGGGCGGGGTGCACGCAATGAGCAGTTCTTC. Protein product: CASSLGGRGARNEQFF.

The V call is TRBV2, the J call TRBJ2-7; 10 bases match TRBD2. With 10 bases clipped from V and 0 bases from J, the junction kept 3 bases outside the gene matches. This CDR3 comprises 13 residues. Looked up from germline, CDR1 is SNHLY and CDR2 is FYNNEI. The CDR3 coding sequence is TGTGCCACCAGCGGGAGGGCCTCCTACGAGCAGTACTTC. Amino acid sequence: CATSGRASYEQYF.

This clonotype was seen at least ten times. The genes are TRBV12-3 or TRBV12-4 and TRBJ1-2, with a tentative D call TRBD1 (6 bases). The CDR3 is 17 residues long. Trimming took 3 bases from V and 3 from J, leaving 20 bases between them. The CDR3, as DNA: TGTGCCAGCAGTTTTCGGGTTGGGGGGGGCGACCACTATGGCTACACCTTC. Translation gives CASSFRVGGGDHYGYTF.

This clonotype was counted many times. This rearrangement joins TRBV5-4 to TRBJ2-6; weak D call: TRBD2 (6 bases). V was trimmed by 4 bases and J by 4 bases, leaving 15 bases between them. The CDR3 consists of 16 residues. Germline V lookup: CDR1 SGHNT, CDR2 YYREEE (reference sequence). This chain's CDR3 is CASSELTRGGANVLTF. The CDR3 bases are TGTGCCAGCAGCGAACTAACCCGGGGGGGGGCCAACGTCCTGACTTTC.

This clonotype showed up many times. The chain is built from TRBV28 and TRBJ1-1; D not certain. Germline V gene lookup returns CDR1 MDHEN and CDR2 SYDVKM. The CDR3 totals 15 residues. Trimming took 4 bases from V and 1 from J, leaving 13 bases between them. The CDR3, as DNA: TGTGCCAGCAGTTCCCAGGCAGGTGGGAACACTGAAGCTTTCTTT. Translation gives CASSSQAGGNTEAFF.